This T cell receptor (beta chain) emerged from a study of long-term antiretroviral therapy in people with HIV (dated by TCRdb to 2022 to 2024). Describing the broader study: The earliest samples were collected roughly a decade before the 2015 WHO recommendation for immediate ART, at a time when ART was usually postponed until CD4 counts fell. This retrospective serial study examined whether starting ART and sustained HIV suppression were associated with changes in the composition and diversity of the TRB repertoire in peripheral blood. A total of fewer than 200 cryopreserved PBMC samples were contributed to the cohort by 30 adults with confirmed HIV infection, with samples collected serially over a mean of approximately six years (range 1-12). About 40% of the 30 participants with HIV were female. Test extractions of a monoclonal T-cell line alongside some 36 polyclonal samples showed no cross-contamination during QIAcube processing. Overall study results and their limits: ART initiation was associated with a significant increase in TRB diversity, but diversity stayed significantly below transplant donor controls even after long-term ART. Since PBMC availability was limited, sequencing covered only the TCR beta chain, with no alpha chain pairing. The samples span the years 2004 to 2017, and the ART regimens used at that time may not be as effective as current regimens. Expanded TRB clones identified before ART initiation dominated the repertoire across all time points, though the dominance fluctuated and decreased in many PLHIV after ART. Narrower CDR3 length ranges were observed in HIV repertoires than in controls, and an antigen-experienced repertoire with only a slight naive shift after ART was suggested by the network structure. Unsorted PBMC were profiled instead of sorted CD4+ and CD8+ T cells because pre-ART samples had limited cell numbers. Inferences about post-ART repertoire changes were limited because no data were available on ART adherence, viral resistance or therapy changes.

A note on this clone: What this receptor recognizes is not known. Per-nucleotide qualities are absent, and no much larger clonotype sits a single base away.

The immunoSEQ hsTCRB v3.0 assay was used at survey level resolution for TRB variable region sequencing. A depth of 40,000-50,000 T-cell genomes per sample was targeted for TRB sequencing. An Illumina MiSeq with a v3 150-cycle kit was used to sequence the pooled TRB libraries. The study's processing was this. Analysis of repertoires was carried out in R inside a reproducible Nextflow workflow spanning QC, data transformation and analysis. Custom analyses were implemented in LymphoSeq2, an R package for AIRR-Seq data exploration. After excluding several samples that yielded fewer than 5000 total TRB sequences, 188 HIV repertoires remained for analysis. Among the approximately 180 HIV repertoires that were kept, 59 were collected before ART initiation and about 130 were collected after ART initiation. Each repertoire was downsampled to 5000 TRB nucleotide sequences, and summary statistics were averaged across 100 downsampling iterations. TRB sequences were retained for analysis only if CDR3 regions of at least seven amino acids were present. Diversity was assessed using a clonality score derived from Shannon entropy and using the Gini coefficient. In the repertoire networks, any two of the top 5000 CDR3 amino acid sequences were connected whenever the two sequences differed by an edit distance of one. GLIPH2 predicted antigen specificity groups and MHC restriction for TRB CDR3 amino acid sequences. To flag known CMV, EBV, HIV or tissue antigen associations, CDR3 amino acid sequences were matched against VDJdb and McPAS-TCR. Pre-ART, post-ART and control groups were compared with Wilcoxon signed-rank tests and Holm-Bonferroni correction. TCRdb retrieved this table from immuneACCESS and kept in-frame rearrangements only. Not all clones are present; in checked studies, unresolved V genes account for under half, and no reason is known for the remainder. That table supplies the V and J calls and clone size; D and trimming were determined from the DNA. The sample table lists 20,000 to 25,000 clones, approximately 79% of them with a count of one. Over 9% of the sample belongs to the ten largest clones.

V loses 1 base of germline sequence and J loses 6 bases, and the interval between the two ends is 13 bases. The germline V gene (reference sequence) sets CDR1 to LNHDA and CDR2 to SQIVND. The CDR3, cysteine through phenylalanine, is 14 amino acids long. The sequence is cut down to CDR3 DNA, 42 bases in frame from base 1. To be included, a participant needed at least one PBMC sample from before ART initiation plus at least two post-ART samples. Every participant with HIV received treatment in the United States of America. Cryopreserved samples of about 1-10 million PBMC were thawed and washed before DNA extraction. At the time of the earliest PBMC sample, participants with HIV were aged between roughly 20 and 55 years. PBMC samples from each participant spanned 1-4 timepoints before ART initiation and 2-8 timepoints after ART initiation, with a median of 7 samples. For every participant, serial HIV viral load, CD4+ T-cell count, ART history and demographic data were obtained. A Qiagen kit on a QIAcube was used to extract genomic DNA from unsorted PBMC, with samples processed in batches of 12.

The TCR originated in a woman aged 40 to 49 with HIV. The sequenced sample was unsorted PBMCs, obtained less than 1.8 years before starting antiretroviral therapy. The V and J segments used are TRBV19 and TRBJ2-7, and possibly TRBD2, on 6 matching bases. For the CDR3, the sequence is CASSIGRGGGEQYF. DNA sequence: TGTGCCAGTAGTATAGGGCGGGGTGGAGGCGAGCAGTACTTC.